This T cell receptor (beta chain) stems from a study of shared clonotypes between healthy human individuals. CD45RO-negative cells were positively selected for CCR7, leaving out terminally differentiated effector memory CD45RA+ cells. Of note for this clone: Other DNA sequences in the same sample also yield this CDR3.

The CDR3 totals 15 residues. Trimming removed 5 bases at V and 1 base at J, with 12 bases between. CDR1 is SGHAT and CDR2 is FQNNGV in the germline V gene. The method was immunoSEQ multiplex PCR; TCRdb's version includes in-frame clones alone and lacks a portion of them. Of around 1.9 million clones in the sample, just over 90% were seen once. The sequence was obtained from a man aged 18 to 29 in good health. Some clones in this sample may be carry-over from other donors' samples. Sequenced sample: naive CD8+ T cells from PBMCs. This rearrangement joins TRBV11-2 to TRBJ1-3, with D perhaps matching TRBD1 (5 bases). The CDR3 here is CASSPGRTSGNTIYF. The CDR3 DNA sequence: TGTGCCAGCAGCCCGGGACGGACATCTGGAAACACCATATATTTT.